This T cell receptor (beta chain) is drawn from a study of cytomegalovirus exposure and HLA in healthy donors. Notes on the study in general: Immune exposure data for these donors was limited to CMV serostatus. Several of the most significant clusters appeared, in a later analysis, to be linked to common viral pathogens. Earlier results showed most TCR beta V segments being productive about 90% or about 30% of the time.

Trimming took off 4 bases at V and 2 bases at J, with 8 bases between the two ends. Germline V lookup: CDR1 SEHNR, CDR2 FQNEAQ (reference sequence). The CDR3 contains 13 residues. Primers: 60 Vbeta forward and 13 Jbeta reverse. Libraries were prepared by immunoSEQ multiplex PCR; TCRdb keeps only in-frame clonotypes and omits some of them. The sample consists of over 60,000 clones, 65% to 80% of them appearing once. Concerning this clone: What it binds is not known.

The rearrangement uses TRBV7-9 and TRBJ2-5; perhaps TRBD1 as D (5 bases). Sequenced input: PBMCs. The TCR was taken from a man between 65 and 85 years old in good health and CMV-seronegative. The CDR3 sequence is CASSSTEQETQYF. The DNA for the CDR3 is TGTGCCAGCAGCTCGACAGAACAAGAGACCCAGTACTTC.